The 3 T cell receptor beta chains below were found in one sample sequenced in a study of vaccination and CD4 T cells after COVID-19. As for treatment: 10-day PBMC culture with coronavirus spike peptide pools or control peptides (ViraFEST assay). Their specific antigens are unknown. The Oncomine TCR Beta short-read assay generated sequence data from the DNA of cultured CD4+ T cells. A single record per CDR3 protein comes from TCRdb applying MiXCR to the PCR reads. Among just over 20,000 distinct CDR3 sequences listed, roughly 74% were seen once. Input material: CD4+ T cells from blood, cultured in vitro. The origin of the receptors is a human donor who had recovered from COVID-19.

The rearrangement joins TRBV7-8 to TRBJ2-5; 12 nucleotides match TRBD1. Trimming cost V 0 bases and J 5 bases; bases outside gene matches: 7. There are 17 residues in the CDR3. Germline V gene data show CDR1 as SGHVS and CDR2 as FQNEAQ. The CDR3 sequence is CASSLAHGTGGRETQYF. For the CDR3, the DNA is TGTGCCAGCAGCTTAGCGCACGGGACAGGGGGCCGGGAGACCCAGTACTTC.

The genes are TRBV24-1 and TRBJ1-2, with D unresolved. The CDR3 is made up of 12 amino acids. CDR1 is KGHDR and CDR2 is SFDVKD in the germline V gene. Deletions cut 5 bases from V and 8 bases from J, with 11 bases between. The CDR3 sequence is CATSGTLGGYTF. The CDR3 region has the DNA TGTGCCACCAGTGGGACCCTTGGGGGCTACACCTTC.

This clonotype showed up just a few times. In nucleotides, the CDR3 is TGCAGTGCTAGAGATGGGATAAAAGGGGGGCGACAGGGCTACACCTTC. Amino acid sequence: CSARDGIKGGRQGYTF. V usage is TRBV20-1 and J usage is TRBJ1-2; perhaps TRBD1 as D (6 bases). Germline values: CDR1 DFQATT, CDR2 SNEGSKA (reference sequence). V was cut by 0 bases and J by 8 bases, with 22 bases left in between. There are 16 residues in the CDR3.